This is a list of T cell receptor beta chains from one sample in a study of neurological immune-mediated disorders. TCRdb reprocessed the 5' RACE reads via MiXCR and lists one record per CDR3 protein. There are some 49,000 distinct CDR3 sequences in the sample; more than 8% occur only once, and about 1.6% lies in the top ten. Material for sequencing was PBMCs. All receptors come from a woman aged 40 to 55 in good health. CDR3s include the opening cysteine and the closing phenylalanine or tryptophan. D genes are given only for firm matches. For some rows the clone size is stated as once, few or many, or as a class when expanded; others skip it.

v_gene,abundance,j_gene,d_gene,CDR3nt,CDR3aa
TRBV9,many,TRBJ1-5,.,TGTGCCAGCAGCGTAGTGGAAACAGGGCCCCAAATTAGCAATCAGCCCCAGCATTTT,CASSVVETGPQISNQPQHF
TRBV19,many,TRBJ1-2,.,TGTGCCAGTAGTATAGGAGGAACTACTAACTATGGCTACACCTTC,CASSIGGTTNYGYTF
TRBV5-1,many,TRBJ1-3,TRBD1,TGCGCCAGCAGCAGATCGGGACAGGGGATAGCTGGAAACACCATATATTTT,CASSRSGQGIAGNTIYF
TRBV4-3,many,TRBJ2-1,TRBD2,TGCGCCAGCAGCCAGGGGCTAGCGGGAGAGGTCAATGAGCAGTTCTTC,CASSQGLAGEVNEQFF
TRBV10-3,many,TRBJ1-6,.,TGTGCCATCAGTGGGACGGGGCCCGATAATTCACCCCTCCACTTT,CAISGTGPDNSPLHF
TRBV12-3/TRBV12-4,many,TRBJ2-1,.,TGTGCCAGCTATCGGGGGCTCAATGAGCAGTTCTTC,CASYRGLNEQFF
TRBV7-2,many,TRBJ2-1,TRBD2,TGTGCCAGCAGCTTTTACGGGGGGTACAATGAGCAGTTCTTC,CASSFYGGYNEQFF
TRBV14,many,TRBJ2-7,.,TGTGCCAGCAGCCAAGGGGTCAGCTACGAGCAGTACTTC,CASSQGVSYEQYF
TRBV20-1,many,TRBJ2-3,TRBD2,TGCAGTGGTACTAGCGGGGGGGTTAGCACAGATACGCAGTATTTT,CSGTSGGVSTDTQYF
TRBV9,many,TRBJ2-5,TRBD2,TGTGCCAGCAGCACCCGAAGCGGGGGAATACAAGAGACCCAGTACTTC,CASSTRSGGIQETQYF
TRBV6-2/TRBV6-3,many,TRBJ1-4,.,TGTGCCAGCAGTTACTCCCGGGACACGGCTGCAACTAATGAAAAACTGTTTTTT,CASSYSRDTAATNEKLFF
TRBV6-5,.,TRBJ2-4,.,TGTGCCAGCAGTTACTCCGGGAAGGCCAAAAACATTCAGTACTTC,CASSYSGKAKNIQYF
TRBV12-3/TRBV12-4,medium-sized,TRBJ1-2,.,TGTGCCAGCAGCCCAGAGGGGATCCATGGCTACACCTTC,CASSPEGIHGYTF
TRBV6-5,many,TRBJ1-6,.,TGTGCCAGCAGAGTTGGAGGGCGCGATTCACCCCTCCACTTT,CASRVGGRDSPLHF
TRBV5-1,many,TRBJ1-1,.,TGCGCCAGCAGGGGGATGGCTGAAGCTTTCTTT,CASRGMAEAFF
TRBV5-1,many,TRBJ2-1,.,TGCGCCAGCAGAGGACTCTCGGACAGCAATGAGCAGTTCTTC,CASRGLSDSNEQFF
TRBV5-1,.,TRBJ2-5,TRBD1,TGCGCCAGCAGCTTCGGACAGGGCGAGACCCAGTACTTC,CASSFGQGETQYF
TRBV19,few,TRBJ2-1,TRBD2,TGTGCCAGTAGTATGGAAGCGGGATTGAACAATGAGCAGTTCTTC,CASSMEAGLNNEQFF
TRBV24-1,many,TRBJ2-3,TRBD2,TGTGCCACCAGTGACCAGGGTGGGACTAGCTGGGATACGCAGTATTTT,CATSDQGGTSWDTQYF
TRBV4-2,many,TRBJ2-2,.,TGTGCCAGCAGCCAACTACGGCAGAACACCGGGGAGCTGTTTTTT,CASSQLRQNTGELFF
TRBV7-2,many,TRBJ2-5,TRBD2,TGTGCCAGCAGCTCCCTGAGGACTAGTTCCTTGGGGGAGACCCAGTACTTC,CASSSLRTSSLGETQYF
TRBV18,many,TRBJ1-6,TRBD1,TGTGCCAGCTCACTTAGGACAGGGGAAGGTAATTCACCCCTCCACTTT,CASSLRTGEGNSPLHF
TRBV6-5,many,TRBJ2-7,.,TGTGCCACGGGGCCCAGTTTAAACGAGCAGTACTTC,CATGPSLNEQYF
TRBV6-6,few,TRBJ2-7,TRBD1,TGTGCCAGCAGTTATAAGGACAGGCCCTACGAGCAGTACTTC,CASSYKDRPYEQYF
TRBV7-9,many,TRBJ1-3,.,TGTGCCAGCACCCCCGGACAGCTCTTCTCTGGAAACACCATATATTTT,CASTPGQLFSGNTIYF
TRBV12-3/TRBV12-4,many,TRBJ2-1,TRBD1,TGTGCCAGCAGGTCCTCAGGGGGCCCGTCCTACAATGAGCAGTTCTTC,CASRSSGGPSYNEQFF
TRBV7-2,many,TRBJ1-2,.,TGTGCCAGCAGCTTGGAGTATGGCTACACCTTC,CASSLEYGYTF
TRBV5-1,many,TRBJ2-7,TRBD2,TGCGCCAGCAGCTTGGCCGCGGGAGTAAAAGAGCAGTACTTC,CASSLAAGVKEQYF
TRBV12-3/TRBV12-4,many,TRBJ1-1,TRBD1,TGTGCCAGCAGGCAGGGGGCGAACACTGAAGCTTTCTTT,CASRQGANTEAFF
TRBV6-5,many,TRBJ1-1,.,TGTGCCAGCGACGATTCGGGACCGGCGAGGACTGAAGCTTTCTTT,CASDDSGPARTEAFF
TRBV29-1,many,TRBJ1-1,TRBD1,TGCAGCGCCGGACAGGGGACTGAAGCTTTCTTT,CSAGQGTEAFF
TRBV6-5,many,TRBJ1-6,.,TGTGCCAGCAGCTCACGGCCAGGCGATAATTCACCCCTCCACTTT,CASSSRPGDNSPLHF
TRBV27,many,TRBJ1-5,.,TGTGCCAGCAGTTGGATCCGGGGGCAGCCCCAGCATTTT,CASSWIRGQPQHF
TRBV15,many,TRBJ2-7,TRBD1,TGTGCCACCAGCAGTGAACCCGGGACAGGGGCCGACGAGCAGTACTTC,CATSSEPGTGADEQYF
TRBV5-1,many,TRBJ2-2,.,TGCGCCAGCAGCCGGCAGGCGAACACCGGGGAGCTGTTTTTT,CASSRQANTGELFF
TRBV3-1,many,TRBJ1-2,.,TGTGCCAGCAGCCAAGTCGCGCCCTGGGATGGCTACACCTTC,CASSQVAPWDGYTF
TRBV7-7,many,TRBJ2-1,TRBD2,TGTGCCAGCAGCCCCTCGGCGGGAGTGGGTGAGCAGTTCTTC,CASSPSAGVGEQFF
TRBV14,many,TRBJ1-1,.,TGTGCCAGCAGCCAATACACTTGGGGGGGCACTGAAGCTTTCTTT,CASSQYTWGGTEAFF
TRBV7-2,many,TRBJ2-6,TRBD1,TGTGCCAGCAGCTTAGCGACCAGGGGGTCTGGGGCCAACGTCCTGACTTTC,CASSLATRGSGANVLTF
TRBV9,many,TRBJ2-2,TRBD2,TGTGCCAGCAGCGTAGGGGGGACTAGCGGTACCGGGGAGCTGTTTTTT,CASSVGGTSGTGELFF
TRBV9,many,TRBJ2-1,.,TGTGCCAGCAGCGCCACAGGTGCCTCCTACAATGAGCAGTTCTTC,CASSATGASYNEQFF
TRBV6-5,many,TRBJ1-4,TRBD1,TGTGCCAGCAGCCCCAGGACAGGGATTAGTGAAAAACTGTTTTTT,CASSPRTGISEKLFF
TRBV5-1,many,TRBJ2-1,TRBD1,TGCGCCAGCCAGCAGGGGGTCAATGAGCAGTTCTTC,CASQQGVNEQFF
TRBV6-6,many,TRBJ2-3,TRBD1,TGTGCCAGCAGGTCGGACAGGGTTGATACGCAGTATTTT,CASRSDRVDTQYF
TRBV12-3/TRBV12-4,many,TRBJ1-2,TRBD1,TGTGCCAGCAGTCCCTGGGGACAGGGCCATGGCTACACCTTC,CASSPWGQGHGYTF
TRBV2,many,TRBJ2-1,TRBD2,TGTGCCAGCATCGGGACTAGCGGGGGGGTAAATGAGCAGTTCTTC,CASIGTSGGVNEQFF
TRBV9,.,TRBJ1-2,.,TGTGCCAGCAGCCCCAGGACAGCTAACTATGGCTACACCTTC,CASSPRTANYGYTF
TRBV5-6,.,TRBJ1-5,TRBD1,TGTGCCAGCAGTCAGGGGGCAACTCAGCCCCAGCATTTT,CASSQGATQPQHF
TRBV7-3,.,TRBJ1-1,.,TGTGCCAGCAGCTTACCGGAAACCACTGAAGCTTTCTTT,CASSLPETTEAFF
TRBV6-6,many,TRBJ1-3,TRBD1,TGTGCCAGCACCGCCCTGGACAGGTCTGGAAACACCATATATTTT,CASTALDRSGNTIYF
TRBV29-1,many,TRBJ1-1,.,TGCAGCGCCAGACAGACGAACACTGAAGCTTTCTTT,CSARQTNTEAFF
TRBV12-3/TRBV12-4,many,TRBJ2-3,.,TGTGCCAGCAGTTTCGGTGGGGCGGGACACAGCACAGATACGCAGTATTTT,CASSFGGAGHSTDTQYF
TRBV4-1,few,TRBJ2-5,.,TGCGCCAGCAGCCAAGATCTGAGGAGTCAAGAGACCCAGTACTTC,CASSQDLRSQETQYF
TRBV5-1,few,TRBJ2-7,TRBD2,TGCGCCAGCAGCTTGTCTGGGACTAGCGGGAGGGCTGGAGAGCAGTACTTC,CASSLSGTSGRAGEQYF